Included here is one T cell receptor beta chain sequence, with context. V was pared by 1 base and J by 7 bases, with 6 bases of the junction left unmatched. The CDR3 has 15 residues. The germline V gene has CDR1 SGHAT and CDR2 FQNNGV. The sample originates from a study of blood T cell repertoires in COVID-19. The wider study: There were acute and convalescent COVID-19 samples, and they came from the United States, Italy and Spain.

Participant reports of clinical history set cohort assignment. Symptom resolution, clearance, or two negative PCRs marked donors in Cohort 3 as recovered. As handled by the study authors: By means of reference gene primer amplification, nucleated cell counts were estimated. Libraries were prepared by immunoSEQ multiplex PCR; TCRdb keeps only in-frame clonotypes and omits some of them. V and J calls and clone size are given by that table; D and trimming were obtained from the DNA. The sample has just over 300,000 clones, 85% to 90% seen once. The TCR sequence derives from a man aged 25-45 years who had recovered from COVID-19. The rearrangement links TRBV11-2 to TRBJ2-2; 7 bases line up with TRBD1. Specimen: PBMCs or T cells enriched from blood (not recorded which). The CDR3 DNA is TGTGCCAGCAGCTTAGGGACAGGTGCTTTCGGGGAGCTGTTTTTT. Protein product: CASSLGTGAFGELFF.